These 29 T cell receptor beta chains originate from one sample sequenced in a study of T cells in Graves' hyperthyroidism and ophthalmopathy. Researchers amplified the TCR beta CDR3 regions from RNA transcripts. When the TCR CDR3 underwent first-round RT-PCR, the HTBI primer set was used. TCRdb re-derived calls from the multiplex PCR reads in MiXCR, one entry per CDR3 protein. The sample carries some 510,000 distinct CDR3 sequences, less than 25% recorded once. The sample consisted of blood. The receptors were gathered from a man between 18 and 35 years old with Graves' hyperthyroidism.

This clonotype was seen repeatedly, ten times or more. The J gene is TRBJ2-2, the V gene TRBV12-3 or TRBV12-4, with a weak D call TRBD1 (5 bases). This CDR3 has 14 amino acids. The V end was cut by 6 bases, the J end by 8 bases, with 16 bases between. In DNA, the CDR3 is TGTGCCAGCAGACCCCCAGGGTTTCTGGGGGAGCTGTTTTTT. It yields the protein CASRPPGFLGELFF.

This clonotype came up many times. The V and J genes are TRBV6-1 and TRBJ2-5, with 7 bases aligning to TRBD2. V shed 6 bases, J shed 4 bases, and the junction held 11 bases outside the gene matches. This CDR3 has 15 amino acids. Germline V CDR1 and CDR2: MNHNS, SASEGT. CDR3 DNA sequence: TGTGCCAGCAGCCCCACCCCGGGGGAGGGAGAGACCCAGTACTTC. Amino acid sequence: CASSPTPGEGETQYF.

This clonotype was picked up many times. The V call is TRBV5-1, the J call TRBJ1-1; 8 nucleotides match TRBD1. J was trimmed by 0 bases and V by 5 bases; bases with no gene match: 15. The CDR3 consists of 18 residues. Germline V gene sequence: CDR1 SGHRS, CDR2 YFSETQ. The CDR3 bases are TGCGCCAGCAGGCAGGGGGACAGGACATACGATTTGAACACTGAAGCTTTCTTT. Protein sequence: CASRQGDRTYDLNTEAFF.

There are many counts of this clonotype. In nucleotides, the CDR3 is TGTGCCAGCAGCGACATACAGGGTTGGAGCTATGGCTACACCTTC. Protein sequence: CASSDIQGWSYGYTF. The V call is TRBV6-1, the J call TRBJ1-2; possibly TRBD1 for D (6 bases). Per the germline V gene, CDR1 is MNHNS and CDR2 is SASEGT. The ends were cut back, 6 bases at V and 4 bases at J, with 18 bases in the middle. This CDR3 has 15 amino acids.

J is TRBJ1-5 and V is TRBV30, with D possibly TRBD1 on 5 matching bases. Germline CDR1 GTSNPN, CDR2 SVGIG (reference sequence). V was trimmed by 5 bases and J by 3 bases, leaving 11 bases between them. The CDR3 has 13 amino acids. The CDR3 spells CAWSPGDNQPQHF. The DNA for the CDR3 is TGTGCCTGGTCGCCGGGGGACAATCAGCCCCAGCATTTT. The entire variable domain, with the rest obtained from reference TRBV30 and TRBJ1-5, is as follows: SQTIHQWPATLVQPVGSPLSLECTVEGTSNPNLYWYRQAAGRGLQLLFYSVGIGQISSEVPQNLSASRPQDRQFILSSKKLLLSDSGFYLCAWSPGDNQPQHFGDGTRLSIL.

This clonotype was counted many times. The chain couples TRBV19 to TRBJ1-5; tentatively, D is TRBD1 (6 bases). The V gene's germline CDR1 is LNHDA and CDR2 SQIVND (reference sequence). The CDR3 contains 13 residues. V dropped 6 bases and J dropped 7 bases, with 13 bases sitting between them. This CDR3 reads CASRWRGDQPQHF. CDR3 coding DNA: TGTGCCAGTAGATGGAGGGGGGACCAGCCCCAGCATTTT.

There are many counts of this clonotype. Germline and junction disagree at one end, which may indicate a read error. The chain combines TRBV29-1 with TRBJ1-1; D might be TRBD1 (5 bases). The length of the CDR3 is 12 residues. CDR1 is SQVTM, CDR2 ANQGSEA, per germline. This CDR3 is CSVEGDGYLAWF. The DNA for the CDR3 is TGCAGCGTTGAAGGGGACGGATATCTTGCGTGGTTT.

The sample holds a few counts of this clonotype. The chain is built from TRBV28 and TRBJ1-2; 9 nucleotides align to TRBD1. Unmatched junction bases numbered 9, after V lost 3 bases and J lost 4 bases. Germline values: CDR1 MDHEN, CDR2 SYDVKM. There are 16 residues in the CDR3. DNA for the CDR3: TGTGCCAGCAGTTTGACGAAGTGGGACAGGGCCTATGGCTACACCTTC. Amino acids: CASSLTKWDRAYGYTF.

The chain uses TRBV6-5 and TRBJ2-5; 12 bases match TRBD2. The CDR3 length is 18 residues. J was trimmed by 3 bases and V by 3 bases; bases with no gene match: 11. The germline gives CDR1 MNHEY, CDR2 SVGAGI. For the CDR3, the DNA is TGTGCCAGCAGTTATACGACGGTCAGGACTAGCGGGGAAGAGACCCAGTACTTC. It specifies CASSYTTVRTSGEETQYF.

Note on this clonotype: The germline gene is not matched at one end of the junction; a read error may be the cause. This chain connects TRBV2 to TRBJ1-2; D unresolved. Germline V CDR1 and CDR2: SNHLY, FYNNEI. The CDR3 has 14 amino acids. Here the CDR3 reads CVSSLFKQDYGYTF. CDR3 DNA: TGTGTCAGCAGCCTATTCAAGCAGGACTATGGCTACACCTTC.

This clonotype was seen a few times. The V call is TRBV2, the J call TRBJ2-1; 8 bases match TRBD1. V shed 5 bases, J shed 1 base, and the junction held 4 bases outside the gene matches. CDR1 and CDR2 (germline): SNHLY, FYNNEI. The CDR3 consists of 15 residues. This chain's CDR3 is CASSTDRGSYNEQFF. CDR3 bases: TGTGCCAGCAGTACTGACAGGGGTTCCTACAATGAGCAGTTCTTC.

This clonotype was found many times. V gene TRBV7-9 combines with J gene TRBJ2-7; D not resolved. The CDR3 has 12 amino acids. Trimming removed 3 bases from V and 7 bases from J, with 10 bases in between. Germline loops: CDR1 SEHNR, CDR2 FQNEAQ (reference sequence). This chain's CDR3 is CASSFGPVEQYF. In nucleotides, the CDR3 is TGTGCCAGCAGCTTCGGACCCGTTGAGCAGTACTTC. Using reference TRBV7-9 and TRBJ2-7 for the parts outside the CDR3, the full variable domain is DTGVSQNPRHKITKRGQNVTFRCDPISEHNRLYWYRQTLGQGPEFLTYFQNEAQLEKSRLLSDRFSAERPKGSFSTLEIQRTEQGDSAMYLCASSFGPVEQYFGPGTRLTVT.

The chain links TRBV6-1 to TRBJ1-5; D is possibly TRBD1 (5 bases). This CDR3 has 14 residues. The germline V gene has CDR1 MNHNS and CDR2 SASEGT. V lost 8 bases, J lost 3 bases, and 14 bases lay in between. The CDR3 DNA sequence: TGTGCCAGCGGGACGTGGGCAGACAATCAGCCCCAGCATTTT. This encodes CASGTWADNQPQHF.

This clonotype has ten or more counts. This sequence joins TRBV5-8 and TRBJ2-5; no definite D call. In germline, CDR1 is SGHTS, CDR2 YDEGEE. The V end was cut by 5 bases, the J end by 4 bases, with 21 bases between. CDR3 size: 16 residues. The CDR3 region has the DNA TGTGCCAGCAGTTTTACATTGACCGGACCGCGAGAGACCCAGTACTTC. It translates to CASSFTLTGPRETQYF.

This clonotype was counted a few times. The chain joins TRBV9 to TRBJ1-2, with D tentatively TRBD1 (6 bases). CDR3 length: 14 amino acids. CDR1 SGDLS and CDR2 YYNGEE come from the germline V gene. Trimming took off 0 bases at V and 6 bases at J, with 12 bases between the two ends. CDR3 residues: CASSVEPQGHGYTF. The CDR3 DNA is TGTGCCAGCAGCGTAGAGCCACAGGGCCATGGCTACACCTTC.

This clonotype was seen repeatedly, ten times or more. This chain joins TRBV5-1 and TRBJ1-1; tentatively, D is TRBD1 (5 bases). Trimming stripped 4 bases from V and 3 bases from J, with 13 bases between. The CDR3 is 14 residues long. The germline V gene has CDR1 SGHRS and CDR2 YFSETQ. CDR3 coding DNA: TGCGCCAGCAGCCCGGAGGGGAGATACACTGAAGCTTTCTTT. This codes for CASSPEGRYTEAFF.

The rearrangement uses TRBV6-4 and TRBJ2-3, with D possibly matching TRBD1 (6 bases). This CDR3 region has 15 residues. Germline assignment: CDR1 MRHNA and CDR2 SNTAGT. Trimming pared 5 bases from V and 0 bases from J, leaving 12 bases between. The CDR3 loop reads CASSPSGASTDTQYF. The CDR3 bases are TGTGCCAGCAGTCCCTCAGGGGCGAGCACAGATACGCAGTATTTT.

This clonotype has a count of ten or more. This chain connects TRBV25-1 to TRBJ1-2; 10 positions agree with TRBD1. Germline CDR1 MGHDK, CDR2 SYGVNS. With V trimmed by 2 bases and J by 6 bases, 6 bases remained unmatched. This CDR3 region has 15 residues. The chain's CDR3 is CASSEELTGGNGYTF. The CDR3 region has the DNA TGTGCCAGCAGTGAAGAATTGACAGGGGGCAATGGCTACACCTTC.

This clonotype turned up a few times. The chain has TRBV5-1 and TRBJ2-2, with D perhaps given as TRBD1 or TRBD2 (5 bases each). The V end was cut by 4 bases, the J end by 3 bases, with 13 bases between. Looked up from germline, CDR1 is SGHRS and CDR2 is YFSETQ. CDR3 length: 15 amino acids. The CDR3 protein is CASSPWGYDTGELFF. The CDR3 DNA is TGCGCCAGCAGCCCATGGGGGTACGACACCGGGGAGCTGTTTTTT.

The chain recombines TRBV20-1 with TRBJ1-2; no clear D. Germline V CDR1 and CDR2: DFQATT, SNEGSKA (reference sequence). With 7 bases removed from V and 4 bases from J, the gap between germline ends came to 7 bases. The CDR3 covers 10 residues. CDR3 DNA sequence: TGCAGTGTTAACAGCTATGGCTACACCTTC. This encodes CSVNSYGYTF.

Comment on this clonotype: A much larger clone differs from this one at a single base, so this may be a read error. V gene TRBV20-1 combines with J gene TRBJ2-5, with 8 bases lining up with TRBD1. V lost 7 bases to trimming and J lost 5 bases; unmatched junction nucleotides: 15. This CDR3 is built from 15 residues. CDR1 is DFQATT, CDR2 SNEGSKA, per germline (reference sequence). The CDR3 region is CSVTKPGQEGETQYF. The CDR3 region has the DNA TGCAGTGTTACCAAACCGGGACAGGAGGGGGAGACCCAGTACTTC.

This clonotype occurred many times. The J gene is TRBJ2-5, the V gene TRBV20-1; D gene unclear. The CDR3 is 11 residues long. V was cut by 0 bases and J by 7 bases, with 6 bases left in between. CDR1 and CDR2 from the germline V gene are DFQATT and SNEGSKA (reference sequence). Here the CDR3 reads CSARDVSTQYF. For the CDR3, the DNA is TGCAGTGCTAGAGATGTCTCGACCCAGTACTTC.

This clonotype was seen repeatedly, ten times or more. This chain connects TRBV28 to TRBJ2-7; 7 bases agree with TRBD1. This CDR3 is built from 13 residues. Germline-derived CDR1 and CDR2 are MDHEN and SYDVKM. Trimming removed 6 bases from V and 3 bases from J; junction bases left unmatched: 5. Written as DNA, the CDR3 is TGTGCCAGCAGGTGGGGGACAGACTACGAGCAGTACTTC. Protein sequence: CASRWGTDYEQYF.

This clonotype was seen many times. The chain links TRBV6-1 to TRBJ2-7, with D unclear. Per germline, CDR1 MNHNS and CDR2 SASEGT. The CDR3 totals 14 residues. V lost 4 bases to trimming and J lost 3 bases, with 13 bases between them. The CDR3 coding sequence is TGTGCCAGCAGTGTTTTTCGAAAGGGCTACGAGCAGTACTTC. This encodes CASSVFRKGYEQYF.

This clonotype was recorded many times. The V gene is TRBV19, the J gene TRBJ2-5; TRBD1 matches 10 bases. Looked up from germline, CDR1 is LNHDA and CDR2 is SQIVND (reference sequence). The CDR3 extends over 14 amino acids. V lost 7 bases, J lost 5 bases, and 7 bases stayed unmatched. CDR3 DNA sequence: TGTGCCAGTACTCCGACAGGGGGCTACGAGACCCAGTACTTC. Its protein is CASTPTGGYETQYF.

Concerning this clonotype: With a much larger clone just one base away, this may be a read error. This chain joins TRBV7-2 and TRBJ2-2, with a weak D call TRBD2 (6 bases). The CDR3 length is 13 residues. Looked up from germline, CDR1 is SGHTA and CDR2 is FQGNSA. In nucleotides, the CDR3 is TGTGCCAGCAGCCGAAAGAACACCGGGGGGCTGTTTTTT. Protein sequence: CASSRKNTGGLFF.

The table lists this clonotype with many counts. The chain employs TRBV27 and TRBJ1-2; 7 bases agree with TRBD1. This CDR3 has 15 residues. V gave up 0 bases and J gave up 8 bases; unmatched junction bases: 9. CDR1 and CDR2 from the germline V gene are MNHEY and SMNVEV (reference sequence). This CDR3 reads CASSLSRTGSLGYTF. The CDR3 DNA reads TGTGCCAGCAGTTTATCCCGGACAGGCTCCCTCGGCTACACCTTC.

This clonotype appeared many times. The chain is built from TRBV2 and TRBJ1-5; D is ambiguous. The CDR3 is made up of 13 amino acids. V lost 6 bases, J lost 6 bases, and 12 bases lay in between. CDR1 and CDR2 (germline): SNHLY, FYNNEI. CDR3 sequence: CASRSREGQPQHF. The CDR3, as DNA: TGTGCCAGCAGATCAAGGGAGGGTCAGCCCCAGCATTTT.

The V call is TRBV7-3, the J call TRBJ2-5; 10 bases line up with TRBD1. CDR1 is SGHTA, CDR2 FQGTGA, per germline. Losses at the gene ends were 3 bases for V and 5 bases for J; bases not matched to a gene: 6. This CDR3 region has 15 residues. The CDR3 here is CASSFGQGGDETQYF. CDR3 bases: TGTGCCAGCAGCTTCGGACAGGGGGGAGACGAGACCCAGTACTTC. Full variable domain (outside the CDR3, taken from reference TRBV7-3 and TRBJ2-5): GAGVSQTPSNKVTEKGKYVELRCDPISGHTALYWYRQSLGQGPEFLIYFQGTGAADDSGLPNDRFFAVRPEGSVSTLKIQRTERGDSAVYLCASSFGQGGDETQYFGPGTRLLVL.